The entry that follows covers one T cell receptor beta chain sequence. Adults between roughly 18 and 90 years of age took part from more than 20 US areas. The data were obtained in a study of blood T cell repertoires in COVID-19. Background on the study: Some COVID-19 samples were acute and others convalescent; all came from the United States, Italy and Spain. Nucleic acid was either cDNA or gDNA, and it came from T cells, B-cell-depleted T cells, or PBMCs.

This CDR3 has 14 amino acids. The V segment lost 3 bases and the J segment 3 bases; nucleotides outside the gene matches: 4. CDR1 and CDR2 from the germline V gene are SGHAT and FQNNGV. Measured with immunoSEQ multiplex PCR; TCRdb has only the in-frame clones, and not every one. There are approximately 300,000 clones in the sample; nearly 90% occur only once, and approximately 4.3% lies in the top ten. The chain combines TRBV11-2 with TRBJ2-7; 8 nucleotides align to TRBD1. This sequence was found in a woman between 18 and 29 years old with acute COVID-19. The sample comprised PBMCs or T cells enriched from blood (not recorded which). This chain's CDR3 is CASSFYRGIYEQYF. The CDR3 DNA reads TGTGCCAGCAGCTTCTACAGGGGGATCTACGAGCAGTACTTC.